The T cell receptor beta chain under discussion was sequenced for a study of tissue T cells after allogeneic stem cell transplantation. Comments on this clone: The gene names given are mouse names. Sequencing ends 1 residue short of the CDR3 end; the germline J gene provides the rest.

The time point: mouse harvest day 14 after allogeneic transplant. Each mouse received 10^7 T-cell-depleted marrow cells plus 10^6 splenic CD5+ T cells by tail vein. Trimming took 2 bases from V and 6 from J; bases not matched to a gene: 6. Germline V gives CDR1 SGHLS, CDR2 HYDKME. The CDR3 spans 14 residues. The data were produced by immunoSEQ multiplex PCR, yet TCRdb's version contains in-frame clones alone and is incomplete. This table has roughly 3,000 clones, roughly two fifths appearing once. The chain recombines TRBV12-2 with TRBJ2-4; TRBD1 matches at 8 bases. This TCR derives from a female BALB/c mouse given C57BL/6 T cells with graft-versus-host disease after an allogeneic hematopoietic cell transplant. The material sequenced was gut tissue. The CDR3 loop is CASSPGQGSNTLYF. The CDR3 DNA, read in part, is TGTGCCAGCTCTCCCGGACAGGGAAGTAACACCTTGTAC. Using reference TRBV12-2 and TRBJ2-4 for the parts outside the CDR3, the full variable domain is NSGVVQSPRYIIKGKGERSILKCIPISGHLSVAWYQQTQGQELKFFIQHYDKMERDKGNLPSRFSVQQFDDYHSEMNMSALELEDSAVYFCASSPGQGSNTLYFGAGTRLSVL.